Below, 2 T cell receptor beta chains from the same sample are listed, as sequenced in a study of Ad26.COV2.S vaccination and SARS-CoV-2 variants. Some clones are missing from TCRdb's copy, which holds only in-frame ones; the method was immunoSEQ multiplex PCR. This table holds about 480,000 clones, roughly nine tenths found once. Treatment in this sample: some 20 received Ad26.COV2.S at low or high dose, single or two shots; roughly five received placebo; per-sample allocation not given. Sampling was performed 63 days after the first vaccine or placebo injection. The source was peripheral blood, collected in a trial of Ad26.COV2.S vaccine versus placebo. The receptors here all came from a person aged 18-60 years who received the Ad26.COV2.S COVID-19 vaccine or a placebo.

The chain is built from TRBV27 and TRBJ1-6; tentative D call: TRBD1 (5 bases). Trimming took 5 bases from V and 4 from J, leaving 9 bases between them. Germline V lookup: CDR1 MNHEY, CDR2 SMNVEV (reference sequence). The CDR3 length is 14 residues. CDR3 coding DNA: TGTGCCAGCAGTAGTGGGGCTTATAATTCACCCCTCCACTTT. This codes for CASSSGAYNSPLHF.

The chain has TRBV7-6 and TRBJ2-7; D is possibly TRBD1 (6 bases). The CDR3 is made up of 14 amino acids. V gave up 1 base and J gave up 7 bases, with 14 bases separating them. CDR1 SGHVS and CDR2 FNYEAQ come from the germline V gene. The CDR3 here is CASSLVQGADEQYF. The CDR3 DNA sequence: TGTGCCAGCAGCTTAGTACAGGGCGCGGATGAGCAGTACTTC.